This TCR beta chain was profiled in a study of CD8 T cells in Susac syndrome. TCR beta was sequenced from blood CD8+ and CD4+ T cells. After removal of 6 bases from V and 5 bases from J, the junction contained 9 bases not matched to a gene. The germline gives CDR1 MNHEY, CDR2 SMNVEV (reference sequence). The CDR3 runs to 14 residues. A quantity of roughly 0.5 to 1 ug RNA underwent reverse transcription using random hexamers. TCRdb used MiXCR to reprocess the immunoSEQ multiplex PCR reads, holding one entry per CDR3 protein. This sample has a few hundred thousand distinct CDR3 sequences, with 92% found just once. This clonotype was seen just once.

The rearrangement joins TRBV27 to TRBJ1-2, with 7 bases lining up with TRBD1. The source material was CD8+ T cells from PBMCs. This TCR derives from a human donor with multiple sclerosis. Written as DNA, the CDR3 is TGTGCCAGCAGGACAGGGTTCGGGGGGTATGGCTACACCTTC. Translation gives CASRTGFGGYGYTF.